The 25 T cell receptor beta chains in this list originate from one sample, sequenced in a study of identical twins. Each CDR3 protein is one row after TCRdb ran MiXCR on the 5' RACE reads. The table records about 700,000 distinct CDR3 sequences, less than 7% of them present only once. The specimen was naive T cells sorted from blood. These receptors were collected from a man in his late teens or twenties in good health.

The CDR3: CASSYAGLAASTDTQYF. DNA for the CDR3: TGTGCCAGCAGCTACGCCGGACTAGCGGCTAGCACAGATACGCAGTATTTT. This chain joins TRBV6-5 and TRBJ2-3, with 10 bases lining up with TRBD2. This CDR3 has 17 residues. V lost 6 bases and J lost 0; bases outside the gene matches: 9. Germline CDR1 and CDR2: MNHEY and SVGAGI.

The DNA of the CDR3 is TGCAGCGTTGCGACAGGCTTGGGGGAGCAGTACTTC. Encoded protein: CSVATGLGEQYF. V is TRBV29-1 and J is TRBJ2-7; maybe TRBD1 (6 bases). The germline gives CDR1 SQVTM, CDR2 ANQGSEA. The CDR3 spans 12 residues. Between the trimmed V and J ends, which lost 4 bases and 7 bases, there was a span of 14 bases.

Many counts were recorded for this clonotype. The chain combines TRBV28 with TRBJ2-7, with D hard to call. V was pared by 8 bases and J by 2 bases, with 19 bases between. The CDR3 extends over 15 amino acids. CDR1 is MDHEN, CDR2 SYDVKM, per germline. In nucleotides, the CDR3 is TGTGCCAGCGGGGAACACCGGGCCATTACCTACGAGCAGTACTTC. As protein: CASGEHRAITYEQYF.

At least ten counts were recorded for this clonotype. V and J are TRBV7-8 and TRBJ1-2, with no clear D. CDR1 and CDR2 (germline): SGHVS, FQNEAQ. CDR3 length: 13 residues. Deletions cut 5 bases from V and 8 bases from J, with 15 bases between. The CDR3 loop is CASSPGEPGGYTF. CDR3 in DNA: TGTGCCAGCAGCCCCGGGGAGCCAGGAGGCTACACCTTC.

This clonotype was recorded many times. In nucleotides, the CDR3 is TGCGCCAGCAGCTTGGTGGCTAGCGGGAGTTGGACAGATACGCAGTATTTT. Translation: CASSLVASGSWTDTQYF. The chain has TRBV5-1 and TRBJ2-3, with 10 positions matching TRBD2. The trim removed 0 bases at V and 3 bases at J, leaving 7 bases unmatched. Germline V CDR1 and CDR2: SGHRS, YFSETQ. The CDR3 covers 17 residues.

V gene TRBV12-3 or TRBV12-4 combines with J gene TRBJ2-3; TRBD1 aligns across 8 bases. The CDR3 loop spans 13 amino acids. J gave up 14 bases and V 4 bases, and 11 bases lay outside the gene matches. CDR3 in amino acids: CASSSHRQGPSYF. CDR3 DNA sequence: TGTGCCAGCAGTTCCCATAGACAGGGGCCGTCGTATTTT.

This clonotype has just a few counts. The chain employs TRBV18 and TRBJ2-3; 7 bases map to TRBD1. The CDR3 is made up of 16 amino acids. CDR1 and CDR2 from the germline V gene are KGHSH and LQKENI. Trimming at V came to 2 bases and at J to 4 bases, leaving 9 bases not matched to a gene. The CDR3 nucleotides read TGTGCCAGCTCACCAAGTGTAGGGGGCGGGCCAGATACGCAGTATTTT. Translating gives CASSPSVGGGPDTQYF.

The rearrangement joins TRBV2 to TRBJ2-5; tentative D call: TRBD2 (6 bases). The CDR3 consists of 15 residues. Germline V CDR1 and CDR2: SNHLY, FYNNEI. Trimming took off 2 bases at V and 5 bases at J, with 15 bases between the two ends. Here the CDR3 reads CASSEPAGRGETQYF. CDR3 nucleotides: TGTGCCAGCAGTGAACCGGCCGGGAGAGGGGAGACCCAGTACTTC.

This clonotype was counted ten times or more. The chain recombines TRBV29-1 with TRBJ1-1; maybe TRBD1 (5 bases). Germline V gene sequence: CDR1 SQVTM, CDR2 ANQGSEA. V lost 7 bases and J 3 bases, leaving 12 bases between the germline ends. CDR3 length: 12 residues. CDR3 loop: CSAGRGHTEAFF. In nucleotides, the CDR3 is TGCAGCGCCGGGAGGGGCCACACTGAAGCTTTCTTT.

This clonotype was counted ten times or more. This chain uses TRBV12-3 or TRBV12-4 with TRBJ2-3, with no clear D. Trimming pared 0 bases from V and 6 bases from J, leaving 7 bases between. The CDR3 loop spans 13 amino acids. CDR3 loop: CASSLARSDTQYF. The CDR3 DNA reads TGTGCCAGCAGTTTAGCGCGAAGTGATACGCAGTATTTT.

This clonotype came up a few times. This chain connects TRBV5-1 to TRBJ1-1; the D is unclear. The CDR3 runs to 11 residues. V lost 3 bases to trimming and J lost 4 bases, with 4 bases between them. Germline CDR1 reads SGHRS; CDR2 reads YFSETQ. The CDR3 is CASSSPTEAFF. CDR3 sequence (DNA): TGCGCCAGCAGCTCCCCCACTGAAGCTTTCTTT.

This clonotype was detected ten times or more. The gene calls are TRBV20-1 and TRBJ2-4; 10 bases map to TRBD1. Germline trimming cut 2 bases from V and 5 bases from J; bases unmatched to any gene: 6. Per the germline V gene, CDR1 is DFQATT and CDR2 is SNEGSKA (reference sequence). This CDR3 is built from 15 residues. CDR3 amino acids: CSARSDRGLQNIQYF. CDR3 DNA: TGCAGTGCTAGATCAGACAGGGGGCTTCAAAACATTCAGTACTTC.

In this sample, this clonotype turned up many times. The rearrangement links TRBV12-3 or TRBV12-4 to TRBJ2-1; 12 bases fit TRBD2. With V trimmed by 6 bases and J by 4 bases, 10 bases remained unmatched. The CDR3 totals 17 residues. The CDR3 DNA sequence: TGTGCCAGCAGCAAAACTAGCGGGAGGTATCTTTACAATGAGCAGTTCTTC. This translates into CASSKTSGRYLYNEQFF.

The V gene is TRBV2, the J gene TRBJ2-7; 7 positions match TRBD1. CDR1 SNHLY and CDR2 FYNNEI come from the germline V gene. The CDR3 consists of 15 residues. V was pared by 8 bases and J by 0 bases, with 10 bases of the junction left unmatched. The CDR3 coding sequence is TGTGCCAGCCTTCGATTTGACAGGGACTCCTACGAGCAGTACTTC. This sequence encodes CASLRFDRDSYEQYF.

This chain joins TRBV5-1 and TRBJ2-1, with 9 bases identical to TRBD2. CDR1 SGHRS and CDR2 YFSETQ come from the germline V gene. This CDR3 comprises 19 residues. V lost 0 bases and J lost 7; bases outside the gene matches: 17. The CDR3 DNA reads TGCGCCAGCAGCTTGGAGGGAGGGCTCATAGCGGGAGTCTGGAATGAGCAGTTCTTC. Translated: CASSLEGGLIAGVWNEQFF.

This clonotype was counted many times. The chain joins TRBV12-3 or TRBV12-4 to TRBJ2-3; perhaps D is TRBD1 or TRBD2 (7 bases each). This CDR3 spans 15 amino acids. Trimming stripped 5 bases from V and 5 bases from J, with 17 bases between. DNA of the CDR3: TGTGCCAGCAGTCGAGTCAGGGGGGGGGTAGATACGCAGTATTTT. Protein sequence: CASSRVRGGVDTQYF.

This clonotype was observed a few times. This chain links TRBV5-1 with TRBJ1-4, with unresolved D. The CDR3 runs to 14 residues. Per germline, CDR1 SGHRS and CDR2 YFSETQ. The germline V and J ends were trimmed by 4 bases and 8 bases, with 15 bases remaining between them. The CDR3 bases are TGCGCCAGCAGCATCGAGCCCAAGGGCGAAAAACTGTTTTTT. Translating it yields CASSIEPKGEKLFF.

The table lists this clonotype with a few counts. The CDR3 DNA sequence: TGCGCCAGCAGTGAGTCGAGGATCAATGAGCAGTTCTTC. This codes for CASSESRINEQFF. The V gene is TRBV10-2, the J gene TRBJ2-1; D is uncertain. The length of the CDR3 is 13 residues. Trimming took 0 bases from V and 6 from J, leaving 6 bases between them. Germline V gives CDR1 WSHSY, CDR2 SAAADI.

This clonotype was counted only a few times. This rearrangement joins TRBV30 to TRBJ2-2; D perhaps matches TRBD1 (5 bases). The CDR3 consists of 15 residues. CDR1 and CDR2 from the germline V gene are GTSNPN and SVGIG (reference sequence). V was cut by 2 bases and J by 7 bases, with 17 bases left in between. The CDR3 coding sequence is TGTGCCTGGAGTCTTCCGACAGAGATGAACGGGGAGCTGTTTTTT. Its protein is CAWSLPTEMNGELFF. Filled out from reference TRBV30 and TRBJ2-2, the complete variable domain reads SQTIHQWPATLVQPVGSPLSLECTVEGTSNPNLYWYRQAAGRGLQLLFYSVGIGQISSEVPQNLSASRPQDRQFILSSKKLLLSDSGFYLCAWSLPTEMNGELFFGEGSRLTVL.

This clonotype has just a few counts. The CDR3 region has the DNA TGCAGTGCTAGAGGTTGGGGACTAGCGGGTGATTACTTC. As protein: CSARGWGLAGDYF. The chain uses TRBV20-1 and TRBJ2-7, with TRBD2 matching over 12 bases. Germline-derived CDR1 and CDR2 are DFQATT and SNEGSKA (reference sequence). The junction had 8 bases not matched to a gene; V was cut back by 1 base and J by 13 bases. This CDR3 comprises 13 residues.

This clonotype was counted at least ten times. Written as DNA, the CDR3 is TGCAGCGCTCTGCGGGGTATTGGTGAAAAACTGTTTTTT. It translates to CSALRGIGEKLFF. This chain joins TRBV29-1 and TRBJ1-4, with D unclear. This CDR3 is 13 amino acids long. Looked up from germline, CDR1 is SQVTM and CDR2 is ANQGSEA. V was clipped by 7 bases and J by 7 bases, with 16 bases between them.

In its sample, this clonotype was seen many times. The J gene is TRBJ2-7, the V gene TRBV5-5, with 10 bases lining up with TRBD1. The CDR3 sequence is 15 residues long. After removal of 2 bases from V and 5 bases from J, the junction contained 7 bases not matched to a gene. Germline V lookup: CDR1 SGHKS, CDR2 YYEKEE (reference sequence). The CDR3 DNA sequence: TGTGCCAGCAGCTTCCGGGACAGGGGTCAGGACGAGCAGTACGTC. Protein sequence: CASSFRDRGQDEQYV.

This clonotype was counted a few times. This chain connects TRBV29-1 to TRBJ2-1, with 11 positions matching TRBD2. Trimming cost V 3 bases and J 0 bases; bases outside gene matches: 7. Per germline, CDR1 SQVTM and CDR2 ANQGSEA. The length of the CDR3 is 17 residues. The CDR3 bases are TGCAGCGTTGATAGTAGCGGGAGGGCAAACTCCTACAATGAGCAGTTCTTC. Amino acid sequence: CSVDSSGRANSYNEQFF.

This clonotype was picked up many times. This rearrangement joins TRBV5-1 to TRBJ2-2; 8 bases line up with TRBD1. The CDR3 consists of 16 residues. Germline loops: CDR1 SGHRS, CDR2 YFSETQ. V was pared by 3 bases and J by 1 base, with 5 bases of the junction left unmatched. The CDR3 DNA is TGCGCCAGCAGCTGGACAGGGATTGAGAACACCGGGGAGCTGTTTTTT. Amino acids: CASSWTGIENTGELFF.

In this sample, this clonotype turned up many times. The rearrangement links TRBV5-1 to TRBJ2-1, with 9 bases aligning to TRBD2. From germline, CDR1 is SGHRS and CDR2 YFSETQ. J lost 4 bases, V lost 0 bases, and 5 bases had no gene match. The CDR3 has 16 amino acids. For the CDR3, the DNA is TGCGCCAGCAGCTTGGAGCCTCTAGCGGGATACAATGAGCAGTTCTTC. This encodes CASSLEPLAGYNEQFF.